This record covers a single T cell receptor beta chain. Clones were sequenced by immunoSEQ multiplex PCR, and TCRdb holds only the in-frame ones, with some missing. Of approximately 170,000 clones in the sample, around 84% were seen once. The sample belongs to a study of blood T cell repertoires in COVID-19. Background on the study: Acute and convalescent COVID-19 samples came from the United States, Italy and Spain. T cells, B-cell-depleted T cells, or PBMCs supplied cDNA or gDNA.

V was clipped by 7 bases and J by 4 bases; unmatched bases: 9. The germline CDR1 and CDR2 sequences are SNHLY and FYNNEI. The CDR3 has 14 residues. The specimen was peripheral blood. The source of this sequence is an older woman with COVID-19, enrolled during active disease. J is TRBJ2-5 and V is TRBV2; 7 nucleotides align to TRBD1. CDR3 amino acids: CASNNRQGRETQYF. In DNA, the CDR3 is TGTGCCAGCAACAACCGACAGGGACGAGAGACCCAGTACTTC.